Sequencing of this T cell receptor (beta chain) was carried out in a study of blood T cells in healthy people across ages. Study-wide points: There were more naive CD4+ cells and higher diversity in long-lived donors than in aged donors.

Then a second PCR, running about 6 to 12 cycles, was carried out with a sample-barcoded 5' primer and a J-beta primer mix. One entry per CDR3 protein, called by TCRdb with MiXCR from the 5' RACE reads. In the table there are about 1,000,000 distinct CDR3 sequences, 45% of which are singletons. Russia was home to the donors, healthy Caucasian individuals aged roughly 6 to 100. At least 5.5 micrograms of total RNA were extracted per sample. A word on this clonotype: Its cognate antigen is unknown.

The germline V gene has CDR1 SGHKS and CDR2 YYEKEE (reference sequence). The CDR3 spans 18 residues. V gave up 4 bases and J gave up 10 bases; unmatched junction bases: 22. Sample: blood. This sequence was found in an older woman in good health. The chain uses TRBV5-5 and TRBJ2-1; 8 nucleotides align to TRBD2. The CDR3 DNA sequence: TGTGCCAGCAGCCCGGGTCGGTTGGGACGAGCGGGAGTAGAAGAGCAGTTCTTC. This gives the protein CASSPGRLGRAGVEEQFF.